This T cell receptor beta chain appears in the sequencing data of a study of blood T cell repertoires in COVID-19. For the study at large: Some COVID-19 samples were acute and others convalescent; all came from the United States, Italy and Spain.

Adults between about 18 and 95 years of age took part from under 25 US areas. The study assigned cohorts using participant-reported clinical history. Sequencing was performed with immunoSEQ multiplex PCR; in TCRdb, only in-frame clones are kept and a portion is missing. The sample yields roughly 180,000 clones, around 86% seen once. This CDR3 is built from 15 residues. The V gene's germline CDR1 is MDHEN and CDR2 SYDVKM. With 6 bases removed from V and 0 bases from J, the gap between germline ends came to 15 bases. The sample comprised PBMCs or T cells enriched from blood (not recorded which). The source is a woman in her twenties or thirties who had recovered from COVID-19. The chain joins TRBV28 to TRBJ2-7; tentative D call: TRBD2 (6 bases). The CDR3: CASRGGWASSYEQYF. DNA for the CDR3: TGTGCCAGCAGGGGAGGATGGGCCAGCTCCTACGAGCAGTACTTC.